This TCR beta chain was recorded in a study of T cell repertoires in cytomegalovirus infection. This clonotype was observed a few times. The antigen remains undetermined. Study conclusions and caveats: Across the ex vivo response, the dominant clonotypes were HLA-C-restricted CMV-specific TCR beta clonotypes.

Deletions cut 3 bases from V and 3 bases from J, with 4 bases between. In germline, CDR1 is ENHRY, CDR2 SYGVKD. CDR3 length: 12 amino acids. One entry per CDR3 protein results from TCRdb running MiXCR on the reads. The repertoire holds some 130,000 distinct CDR3 sequences, 20% to 30% seen once, with approximately 35% in the top ten. This chain uses TRBV10-3 with TRBJ2-3; unclear D gene. The origin of this receptor is a human donor in good health (CMV status not recorded). Some clones in this sample may be carry-over from other donors' samples. The sequencing input was PBMCs, sequenced either directly or after in vitro stimulation (not recorded which). The CDR3 region has the DNA TGTGCCATCAGTGAAGGAACAGATACGCAGTATTTT. It encodes CAISEGTDTQYF.